A single sample gave rise to the 29 T cell receptor beta chains below, sequenced in a study of cytotoxic CD8 clonotypes in ibrutinib-treated CLL. Measured with immunoSEQ multiplex PCR; TCRdb has only the in-frame clones, and not every one. Of about 68,000 clones listed, around 65% are singletons. The material sequenced was PBMCs, taken after 12 months of ibrutinib treatment. The origin of the receptors is a human donor with chronic lymphocytic leukemia.

The chain recombines TRBV4-2 with TRBJ1-6; D may be TRBD1 (6 bases). From germline, CDR1 is LGHNA and CDR2 YNFKEQ. V was cut by 2 bases and J by 9 bases, with 14 bases left in between. CDR3 length: 15 amino acids. The chain's CDR3 is CASSQPTGSGSPLHF. Written as DNA, the CDR3 is TGTGCCAGCAGCCAACCCACAGGGTCGGGTTCACCCCTCCACTTT.

The chain couples TRBV6-1 to TRBJ1-3, with D uncertain. V shed 4 bases and J shed 2 bases, with 9 bases lying between them. Germline CDR1 MNHNS, CDR2 SASEGT. CDR3 size: 14 residues. The CDR3 here is CASSGRLAGNTIYF. The DNA for the CDR3 is TGTGCCAGCAGTGGGCGGTTGGCTGGAAACACCATATATTTT.

The CDR3: CAFSTSGGAKQYF. DNA for the CDR3: TGTGCCTTTAGCACTAGCGGGGGGGCCAAGCAGTACTTC. The chain employs TRBV30 and TRBJ2-7; 13 bases match TRBD2. The V gene's germline CDR1 is GTSNPN and CDR2 SVGIG (reference sequence). With V trimmed by 7 bases and J by 8 bases, 8 bases remained unmatched. CDR3 size: 13 residues.

This chain uses TRBV30 with TRBJ2-2, with 8 bases that match TRBD1. CDR1 GTSNPN and CDR2 SVGIG come from the germline V gene (reference sequence). The CDR3 has 15 residues. After removal of 3 bases from V and 3 bases from J, the junction contained 6 bases not matched to a gene. This chain's CDR3 is CAWRDDRGYTGELFF. Here the CDR3 DNA reads TGTGCCTGGAGGGATGACAGGGGTTACACCGGGGAGCTGTTTTTT.

The chain joins TRBV19 to TRBJ2-1; D is possibly TRBD1 (5 bases). This CDR3 comprises 16 residues. Germline V gives CDR1 LNHDA, CDR2 SQIVND (reference sequence). V lost 5 bases and J lost 0, with 14 bases in between. CDR3 protein: CASSSLGQVSYNEQFF. CDR3 nucleotides: TGTGCCAGTAGTTCTTTGGGGCAGGTCTCCTACAATGAGCAGTTCTTC.

The rearrangement joins TRBV7-9 to TRBJ2-3; unclear D gene. Germline assignment: CDR1 SEHNR and CDR2 FQNEAQ (reference sequence). The CDR3 has 13 amino acids. V lost 6 bases to trimming and J lost 6 bases, with 13 bases between them. As DNA, the CDR3 is TGTGCCAGCAGTTCTACCAGTCCGGATACGCAGTATTTT. Translating gives CASSSTSPDTQYF.

The rearrangement uses TRBV14 and TRBJ1-3, with unresolved D. The ends were cut back, 1 base at V and 4 bases at J, with 8 bases in the middle. This CDR3 has 14 amino acids. Germline loops: CDR1 SGHDN, CDR2 FVKESK. CDR3: CASSQVLDGNTIYF. The CDR3 region has the DNA TGTGCCAGCAGCCAAGTTTTAGACGGAAACACCATATATTTT.

This clone was counted once. V usage is TRBV27 and J usage is TRBJ1-1, with TRBD1 as a possible D gene (5 bases). CDR3 length equals 13 residues. Trimming took off 5 bases at V and 7 bases at J, with 14 bases between the two ends. Looked up from germline, CDR1 is MNHEY and CDR2 is SMNVEV (reference sequence). The CDR3 region is CASSPAGVGEAFF. As DNA, the CDR3 is TGTGCCAGCAGTCCAGCGGGGGTTGGTGAAGCTTTCTTT.

The CDR3 DNA follows: TGCGCCAGCAGCCAATCCTGGCCTGAAGCTTTCTTT. This sequence encodes CASSQSWPEAFF. The chain joins TRBV4-1 to TRBJ1-1, with D unclear. The V gene's germline CDR1 is MGHRA and CDR2 YSYEKL. This CDR3 spans 12 amino acids. V lost 2 bases to trimming and J lost 6 bases, with 7 bases between them.

The CDR3 coding sequence is TGCGCCAGCAGCTTGGGGACTAGCGGAGATACGCAGTATTTT. Translation: CASSLGTSGDTQYF. The chain carries TRBV5-1 and TRBJ2-3; 10 positions match TRBD2. V gave up 0 bases and J gave up 5 bases; unmatched junction bases: 0. The CDR3 consists of 14 residues. Germline lookup yields CDR1 SGHRS and CDR2 YFSETQ. The complete variable domain, with remaining parts taken from reference TRBV5-1 and TRBJ2-3, reads KAGVTQTPRYLIKTRGQQVTLSCSPISGHRSVSWYQQTPGQGLQFLFEYFSETQRNKGNFPGRFSGRQFSNSRSEMNVSTLELGDSALYLCASSLGTSGDTQYFGPGTRLTVL.

The CDR3 loop reads CASSLTRAQETQYF. CDR3 bases: TGTGCCAGCTCACTAACCCGAGCGCAAGAGACCCAGTACTTC. This chain connects TRBV18 to TRBJ2-5; D is ambiguous. V lost 4 bases, J lost 2 bases, and 11 bases lay in between. This CDR3 region has 14 residues. Germline V gene lookup returns CDR1 KGHSH and CDR2 LQKENI.

This clone was seen only a few times. The chain couples TRBV19 to TRBJ2-7, with D possibly being TRBD1 (7 bases). CDR3 length: 14 residues. Germline CDR1 reads LNHDA; CDR2 reads SQIVND (reference sequence). V lost 2 bases and J 5 bases, leaving 13 bases between the germline ends. The CDR3 protein is CASSISPGGNEQYF. The CDR3 DNA follows: TGTGCCAGTAGTATATCACCAGGGGGGAACGAGCAGTACTTC.

The chain joins TRBV6-5 to TRBJ1-2, with 8 bases matching TRBD1. The ends lost 8 bases at V and 4 bases at J; junction bases unmatched: 9. Germline V gene data show CDR1 as MNHEY and CDR2 as SVGAGI. This CDR3 is 14 amino acids long. The CDR3 sequence: CASGPDRGGYGYTF. CDR3 DNA: TGTGCCAGCGGACCAGACAGGGGTGGCTATGGCTACACCTTC.

This clone has only a few counts. This chain links TRBV28 with TRBJ1-4; D gene ambiguous. Trimming shortened V by 4 bases and J by 6 bases, and 18 bases separated the two germline ends. Germline-derived CDR1 and CDR2 are MDHEN and SYDVKM. There are 16 residues in the CDR3. The CDR3 DNA reads as TGTGCCAGCAGTTCCCCACTTACAGACCCGGATGAAAAACTGTTTTTT. It is translated as CASSSPLTDPDEKLFF. Supplemented by reference TRBV28 and TRBJ1-4, the full variable domain reads DVKVTQSSRYLVKRTGEKVFLECVQDMDHENMFWYRQDPGLGLRLIYFSYDVKMKEKGDIPEGYSVSREKKERFSLILESASTNQTSMYLCASSSPLTDPDEKLFFGSGTQLSVL.

In its sample, this clone was seen a few times. The rearrangement joins TRBV5-1 to TRBJ1-3; no clear D gene. The germline V gene has CDR1 SGHRS and CDR2 YFSETQ. The CDR3 is 16 amino acids. The V end lost 0 bases, the J end lost 3 bases, and 13 bases lay between the germline ends. CDR3 region: CASSLAGQSLGNTIYF. The CDR3 region has the DNA TGCGCCAGCAGCTTGGCGGGTCAGAGCCTTGGAAACACCATATATTTT.

There are a few counts of this clone. The chain couples TRBV27 to TRBJ1-6, with a possible D match to TRBD1 (6 bases). This CDR3 is built from 15 residues. CDR1 and CDR2 from the germline V gene are MNHEY and SMNVEV (reference sequence). V shed 6 bases and J shed 7 bases, with 16 bases lying between them. The DNA for the CDR3 is TGTGCCAGCAGGGGACTGACAGGCGGAAATTCACCCCTCCACTTT. This gives the protein CASRGLTGGNSPLHF.

Of note for this clone: Distinct nucleotide sequences in the sample also encode this CDR3. The rearrangement links TRBV7-2 to TRBJ2-7; D tentatively fits TRBD1 or TRBD2 (6 bases each). The CDR3 is made up of 13 amino acids. Trimming removed 1 base from V and 7 bases from J, with 11 bases in between. The germline gives CDR1 SGHTA, CDR2 FQGNSA. CDR3 region: CASSLVGGLEQYF. The DNA of the CDR3 is TGTGCCAGCAGCTTAGTTGGGGGGCTAGAGCAGTACTTC.

J is TRBJ2-5 and V is TRBV2; D is perhaps TRBD1 or TRBD2 (5 bases each). The CDR3 has 15 amino acids. In germline, CDR1 is SNHLY, CDR2 FYNNEI. Trimming left V 2 bases short and J 3 bases short, with 13 bases between. In nucleotides, the CDR3 is TGTGCCAGCAGTGAATTGGCCGGGGCCGAAGAGACCCAGTACTTC. Translation gives CASSELAGAEETQYF.

V is TRBV6-1 and J is TRBJ1-1, with TRBD1 identical over 12 bases. The CDR3 has 13 residues. After removal of 6 bases from V and 11 bases from J, the junction contained 7 bases not matched to a gene. CDR1 MNHNS and CDR2 SASEGT come from the germline V gene. The CDR3 here is CASRRGQGASAFF. Here the CDR3 DNA reads TGTGCCAGCAGAAGGGGACAGGGGGCTTCGGCTTTCTTT.

This chain connects TRBV2 to TRBJ2-1; TRBD2 agrees at 10 bases. The CDR3 runs to 14 residues. J gave up 7 bases and V 4 bases, and 4 bases lay outside the gene matches. In germline, CDR1 is SNHLY, CDR2 FYNNEI. CDR3: CASSGSGGANEQFF. The CDR3 DNA reads as TGTGCCAGCAGTGGCAGCGGGGGGGCTAATGAGCAGTTCTTC.

The chain has TRBV10-3 and TRBJ1-3, with D perhaps TRBD1 (6 bases). Germline V gene lookup returns CDR1 ENHRY and CDR2 SYGVKD. CDR3 length: 15 residues. V was pared by 10 bases and J by 0 bases, with 16 bases between. Written as DNA, the CDR3 is TGTGCCACCACACCAGGGGATAGCTCTGGAAACACCATATATTTT. Translating it yields CATTPGDSSGNTIYF.

Regarding this clone: Mismatch with germline at one junction end may stem from a read error. The chain recombines TRBV15 with TRBJ2-1, with 10 bases identical to TRBD1. Germline CDR1 reads LNHNV; CDR2 reads YYDKDF (reference sequence). CDR3 size: 17 residues. The CDR3 region is CATSGDDRGPLYNEQFF. CDR3 nucleotides: TGTGCCACCAGCGGAGACGACAGGGGGCCTCTGTACAATGAGCAGTTCTTC.

The CDR3 DNA is TGTGCCAGCAGAGATATAAGGGGTGAAAAACTGTTTTTT. Its protein is CASRDIRGEKLFF. The chain uses TRBV28 and TRBJ1-4; weak D call: TRBD1 (5 bases). CDR1 is MDHEN, CDR2 SYDVKM, per germline. This CDR3 comprises 13 residues. Trimming cost V 6 bases and J 7 bases, with 12 bases left between them.

The rearrangement links TRBV29-1 to TRBJ2-7; D may correspond to TRBD1 or TRBD2 (5 bases each). V was pared by 7 bases and J by 0 bases, with 19 bases between. The CDR3 covers 15 residues. CDR1 and CDR2 from the germline V gene are SQVTM and ANQGSEA. The CDR3 spells CSALSPGRHSYEQYF. The CDR3 region has the DNA TGCAGCGCCCTCTCTCCGGGACGCCACTCCTACGAGCAGTACTTC.

Only one count was recorded for this clone. The J gene is TRBJ1-1, the V gene TRBV4-1; no firm D call. The V gene's germline CDR1 is MGHRA and CDR2 YSYEKL. The length of the CDR3 is 13 residues. V was shortened by 1 base and J by 5 bases, with 8 bases between the two germline ends. CDR3 amino acids: CASSQVLGTEAFF. In nucleotides, the CDR3 is TGCGCCAGCAGCCAAGTTTTGGGGACTGAAGCTTTCTTT.

The chain recombines TRBV27 with TRBJ1-3; weak D call: TRBD1 (5 bases). Germline CDR1 MNHEY, CDR2 SMNVEV (reference sequence). The CDR3 runs 14 residues. Trimming pared 3 bases from V and 4 bases from J, leaving 10 bases between. The CDR3 loop is CASSLGGYGNTIYF. The CDR3 DNA reads as TGTGCCAGCAGTTTGGGGGGGTACGGAAACACCATATATTTT.

This clone was counted only a few times. V gene TRBV19 combines with J gene TRBJ1-5; 10 nucleotides agree with TRBD1. The CDR3 runs 16 residues. CDR1 LNHDA and CDR2 SQIVND come from the germline V gene (reference sequence). Trimming removed 6 bases from V and 3 bases from J; junction bases left unmatched: 8. This chain's CDR3 is CASSDRDRGTNQPQHF. The CDR3 nucleotides are TGTGCCAGTAGCGACCGGGACAGGGGAACCAATCAGCCCCAGCATTTT.

V is TRBV5-1 and J is TRBJ2-1; TRBD2 is a possible D gene (5 bases). The V gene lost 5 bases and the J gene lost 2 bases, with 14 bases spanning the gap. The CDR3 has 15 residues. Germline CDR1 SGHRS, CDR2 YFSETQ. The CDR3 protein is CASSFAGVAYNEQFF. In DNA form, the CDR3 reads TGCGCCAGCAGTTTTGCCGGGGTAGCCTACAATGAGCAGTTCTTC.

V usage is TRBV30 and J usage is TRBJ1-5; D not resolved. The germline V gene has CDR1 GTSNPN and CDR2 SVGIG (reference sequence). The CDR3 runs 13 residues. The V and J ends lost 1 base and 4 bases respectively, with 8 bases between them. The CDR3, as DNA: TGTGCCTGGAGTGGTGGGCGAAATCAGCCCCAGCATTTT. The encoded protein is CAWSGGRNQPQHF.